These 5 T cell receptor beta chains share one sample of origin, sequenced in a study of cytomegalovirus exposure and HLA in healthy donors. PCR primers comprised 60 Vbeta and 13 Jbeta primers. Using immunoSEQ multiplex PCR, the repertoire was profiled, and TCRdb retains in-frame clones only, with some absent. The sample carries 190,000 or so clones, 75% to 85% recorded once. The sequenced sample was PBMCs. The receptors derive from a male donor in good health and CMV-seropositive.

The chain recombines TRBV11-2 with TRBJ1-1; D remains unclear. The CDR3 length is 13 residues. V was clipped by 2 bases and J by 10 bases, with 14 bases between them. The germline CDR1 and CDR2 sequences are SGHAT and FQNNGV. The CDR3 here is CASSLQVRATAFF. CDR3 nucleotides: TGTGCCAGCAGCTTACAAGTGCGGGCGACAGCTTTCTTT.

The V gene is TRBV19, the J gene TRBJ1-4; no clear D gene. Germline assignment: CDR1 LNHDA and CDR2 SQIVND (reference sequence). V was clipped by 7 bases and J by 0 bases, with 12 bases between them. The CDR3 has 15 residues. The CDR3 bases are TGTGCCAGTAATACCCCTGCGGCAACTAATGAAAAACTGTTTTTT. Translation: CASNTPAATNEKLFF.

Only a few counts were recorded for this clone. The chain employs TRBV7-3 and TRBJ2-7, with a tentative D call TRBD2 (5 bases). Per germline, CDR1 SGHTA and CDR2 FQGTGA. Trimming removed 0 bases from V and 3 bases from J, with 6 bases in between. This CDR3 comprises 13 residues. DNA for the CDR3: TGTGCCAGCAGCTTAACGAGGGACTACGAGCAGTACTTC. Translation: CASSLTRDYEQYF.

This rearrangement joins TRBV7-2 to TRBJ2-7, with TRBD2 matching over 12 bases. CDR3 length: 14 residues. V lost 4 bases, J lost 5 bases, and 3 bases stayed unmatched. Germline CDR1 reads SGHTA; CDR2 reads FQGNSA. CDR3 nucleotides: TGTGCCAGCAGCTGGACTAGCGGGATTGACGAGCAGTACTTC. This encodes CASSWTSGIDEQYF. The full variable domain, completed using reference TRBV7-2 and TRBJ2-7, is GAGVSQSPSNKVTEKGKDVELRCDPISGHTALYWYRQSLGQGLEFLIYFQGNSAPDKSGLPSDRFSAERTGGSVSTLTIQRTQQEDSAVYLCASSWTSGIDEQYFGPGTRLTVT.

The chain uses TRBV29-1 and TRBJ2-7; D may be TRBD2 (5 bases). Germline CDR1 is SQVTM and CDR2 is ANQGSEA. V lost 6 bases, J lost 4 bases, and 7 bases lay in between. The CDR3 is 10 amino acids. CDR3 protein: CSVGEYEQYF. CDR3 bases: TGCAGCGTCGGGGAGTACGAGCAGTACTTC.